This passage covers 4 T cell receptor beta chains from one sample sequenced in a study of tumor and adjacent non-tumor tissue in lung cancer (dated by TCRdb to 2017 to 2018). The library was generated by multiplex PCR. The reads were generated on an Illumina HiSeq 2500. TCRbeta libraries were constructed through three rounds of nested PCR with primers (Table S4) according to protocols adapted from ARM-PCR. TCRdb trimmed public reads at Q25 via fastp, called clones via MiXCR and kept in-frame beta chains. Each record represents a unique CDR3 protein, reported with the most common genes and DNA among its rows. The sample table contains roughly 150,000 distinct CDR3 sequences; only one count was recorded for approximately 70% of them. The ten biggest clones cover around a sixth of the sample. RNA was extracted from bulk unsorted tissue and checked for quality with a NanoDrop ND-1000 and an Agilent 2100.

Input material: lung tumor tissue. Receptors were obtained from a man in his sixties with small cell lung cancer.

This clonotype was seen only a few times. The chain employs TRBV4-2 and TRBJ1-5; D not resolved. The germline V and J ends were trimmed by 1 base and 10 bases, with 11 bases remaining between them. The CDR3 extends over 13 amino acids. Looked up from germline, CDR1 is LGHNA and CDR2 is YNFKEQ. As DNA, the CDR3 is TGTGCCAGCAGCCAAGGAGCGAGCGGACCCCAGCATTTT. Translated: CASSQGASGPQHF.

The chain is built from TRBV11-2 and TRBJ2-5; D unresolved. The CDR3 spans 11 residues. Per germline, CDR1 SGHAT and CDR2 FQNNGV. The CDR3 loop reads CAGSLAETQYF. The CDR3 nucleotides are TGTGCAGGCAGCTTAGCAGAGACCCAGTACTTC.

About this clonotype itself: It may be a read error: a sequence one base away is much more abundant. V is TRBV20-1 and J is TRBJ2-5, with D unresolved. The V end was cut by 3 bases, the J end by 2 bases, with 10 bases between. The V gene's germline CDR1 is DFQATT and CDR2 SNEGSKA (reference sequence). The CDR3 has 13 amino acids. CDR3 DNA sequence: TGCAGTGCTAGGTGTCAGCTTCAAGAGACCCAGTACTTC. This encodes CSARCQLQETQYF.

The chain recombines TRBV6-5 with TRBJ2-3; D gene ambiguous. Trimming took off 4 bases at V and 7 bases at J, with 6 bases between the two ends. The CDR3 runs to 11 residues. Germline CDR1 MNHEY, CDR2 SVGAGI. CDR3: CASSCWNTQYF. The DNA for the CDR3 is TGTGCCAGCAGTTGTTGGAATACGCAGTATTTT.